This T cell receptor beta chain originates from a study of cytomegalovirus exposure and HLA in healthy donors. The CDR3 runs 16 residues. Germline V CDR1 and CDR2: LNHNV, YYDKDF (reference sequence). After removal of 5 bases from V and 1 base from J, the junction contained 8 bases not matched to a gene. PCR used 60 Vbeta primers and 13 Jbeta primers. The protocol was immunoSEQ multiplex PCR, while the TCRdb copy is restricted to in-frame clones and leaves out a portion. Of about 82,000 clones listed, about three quarters are singletons. The V gene is TRBV15, the J gene TRBJ2-3, with 8 bases that match TRBD1. The TCR was taken from a man aged 60-69 years in good health and CMV-seronegative. Input material: PBMCs. CDR3 nucleotide sequence: TGTGCCACCAGCGGAAATCAGGGACAGGGCACAGATACGCAGTATTTT. Encoded protein: CATSGNQGQGTDTQYF.